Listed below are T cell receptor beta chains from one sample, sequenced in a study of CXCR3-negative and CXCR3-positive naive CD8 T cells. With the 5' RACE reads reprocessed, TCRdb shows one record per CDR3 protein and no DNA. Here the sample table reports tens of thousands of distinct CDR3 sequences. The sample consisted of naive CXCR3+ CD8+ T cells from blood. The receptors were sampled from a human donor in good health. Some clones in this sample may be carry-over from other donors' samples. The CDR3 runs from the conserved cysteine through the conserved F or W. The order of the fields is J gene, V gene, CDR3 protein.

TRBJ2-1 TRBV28 CASSPGGTSTLLEDEQFF
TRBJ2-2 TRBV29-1 CSVYGREGAGELFF
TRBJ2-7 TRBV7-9 CASSSAGLSYEQYF
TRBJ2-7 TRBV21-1 CASSKRDGTEPHYEQYF
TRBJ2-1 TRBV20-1 CSARDLAGGLDEQFF
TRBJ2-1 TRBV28 CASGGASGSYDEQFF
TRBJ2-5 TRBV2 CASREPGVYQETQYF
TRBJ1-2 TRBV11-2 CASSLVGDGYTF
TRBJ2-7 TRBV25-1 CASQDRGTYEQYF
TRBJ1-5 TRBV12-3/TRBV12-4 CASSPYFSNQPQHF
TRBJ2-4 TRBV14 CARHRQGGFVLAKNIQYF
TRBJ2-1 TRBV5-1 CASSFLRDTSSYNEQFF